The 26 T cell receptor beta chains below were found in one sample sequenced in a study of OX40 agonist ivuxolimab in advanced cancers. Measured with immunoSEQ multiplex PCR; TCRdb has only the in-frame clones, and not every one. Of roughly 61,000 clones in the sample, less than 90% are singletons; the top ten hold less than 0.6%. Sequenced material: CD4+ or CD8+ T cells sorted from blood, taken in a trial of the OX40 agonist ivuxolimab. Source of these receptors: an adult with an advanced solid tumor such as melanoma, head and neck, liver or kidney cancer.

The chain is built from TRBV14 and TRBJ2-6; no clear D gene. Germline CDR1 reads SGHDN; CDR2 reads FVKESK. Trimming stripped 4 bases from V and 1 base from J, with 8 bases between. This CDR3 comprises 15 residues. CDR3 sequence reads: CASSRASSGANVLTF. CDR3 DNA sequence: TGTGCCAGCAGCCGGGCATCTTCTGGGGCCAACGTCCTGACTTTC.

This chain joins TRBV6-1 and TRBJ2-3; D is possibly TRBD2 (6 bases). The CDR3 contains 13 residues. Trimming pared 11 bases from V and 0 bases from J, leaving 12 bases between. Germline CDR1 and CDR2: MNHNS and SASEGT. CDR3 sequence reads: CAGGDFSTDTQYF. The CDR3 bases are TGTGCCGGCGGGGATTTTAGCACAGATACGCAGTATTTT.

As concerns this clone: Other DNA variants within this sample encode the same CDR3. The gene calls are TRBV7-2 and TRBJ2-1; TRBD1 matches at 7 bases. CDR3 length equals 15 residues. Germline V CDR1 and CDR2: SGHTA, FQGNSA. With 2 bases clipped from V and 1 base from J, the junction kept 2 bases outside the gene matches. The CDR3 DNA sequence: TGTGCCAGCAGCTTACAGGGGGTATCCTACAATGAGCAGTTCTTC. Translating gives CASSLQGVSYNEQFF.

V gene TRBV5-3 combines with J gene TRBJ2-5; D call uncertain. TRBV5-3 is recorded as an ORF, its role being uncertain. This CDR3 is 13 amino acids long. Trimming took off 4 bases at V and 5 bases at J, with 12 bases between the two ends. The chain's CDR3 is CARSHSREETQYF. The CDR3 coding sequence is TGTGCCAGAAGCCATAGTAGAGAGGAGACCCAGTACTTC.

The chain employs TRBV6-6 and TRBJ1-5; D remains unclear. Trimming shortened V by 7 bases and J by 7 bases, and 14 bases separated the two germline ends. Germline V gives CDR1 MNHNY, CDR2 SVGAGI (reference sequence). CDR3 length: 13 residues. For the CDR3, the DNA is TGTGCCAGCAACGATCGTTCTAGGCAGCCCCAGCATTTT. It codes for CASNDRSRQPQHF.

The chain couples TRBV5-1 to TRBJ2-2, with unresolved D. This CDR3 has 17 amino acids. Per germline, CDR1 SGHRS and CDR2 YFSETQ. V dropped 4 bases and J dropped 6 bases, with 22 bases sitting between them. The CDR3 coding sequence is TGCGCCAGCAGCCCGGCCGTTCGAGGCCTCTGGGCCGGGGAGCTGTTTTTT. This encodes CASSPAVRGLWAGELFF. The full variable domain, completed using reference TRBV5-1 and TRBJ2-2, is KAGVTQTPRYLIKTRGQQVTLSCSPISGHRSVSWYQQTPGQGLQFLFEYFSETQRNKGNFPGRFSGRQFSNSRSEMNVSTLELGDSALYLCASSPAVRGLWAGELFFGEGSRLTVL.

The rearrangement joins TRBV18 to TRBJ1-4; no definite D call. Germline V gene data show CDR1 as KGHSH and CDR2 as LQKENI. The CDR3 is made up of 12 amino acids. V lost 1 base and J lost 8, with 5 bases in between. The CDR3 loop reads CASSPQGEKLFF. The CDR3 DNA reads as TGTGCCAGCTCACCACAAGGGGAAAAACTGTTTTTT.

This CDR3 reads CASSLIAGDRTDTQYF. The CDR3 bases are TGCGCCAGCAGCCTTATAGCGGGAGATCGCACAGATACGCAGTATTTT. This chain uses TRBV5-1 with TRBJ2-3, with 9 nucleotides matching TRBD2. Germline V gives CDR1 SGHRS, CDR2 YFSETQ. The CDR3 runs to 16 residues. V lost 4 bases, J lost 1 base, and 7 bases stayed unmatched.

V and J are TRBV5-1 and TRBJ2-1; D not certain. The CDR3 length is 15 residues. Germline CDR1 and CDR2: SGHRS and YFSETQ. V was pared by 1 base and J by 6 bases, with 14 bases between. As DNA, the CDR3 is TGCGCCAGCAGCTTGCTTCGGATCGGAACCAATGAGCAGTTCTTC. This gives the protein CASSLLRIGTNEQFF.

V usage is TRBV4-1 and J usage is TRBJ2-3; TRBD2 matches 9 bases. V trimming: 4 bases; J trimming: 2 bases; junction bases outside the gene matches: 13. The germline CDR1 and CDR2 sequences are MGHRA and YSYEKL. CDR3 length: 18 residues. The CDR3 here is CASSPGGLAGRATDTQYF. In DNA form, the CDR3 reads TGCGCCAGCAGCCCGGGGGGGCTAGCGGGAAGGGCCACAGATACGCAGTATTTT.

This clone was found once. V and J are TRBV18 and TRBJ1-1, with 8 bases matching TRBD1. The CDR3 extends over 14 amino acids. Germline V gene sequence: CDR1 KGHSH, CDR2 LQKENI. V trimming: 4 bases; J trimming: 5 bases; junction bases outside the gene matches: 6. This CDR3 is CASSLGQGWTEAFF. For the CDR3, the DNA is TGTGCCAGCTCACTCGGACAGGGTTGGACTGAAGCTTTCTTT. The whole variable domain, remainder taken from reference TRBV18 and TRBJ1-1, is NAGVMQNPRHLVRRRGQEARLRCSPMKGHSHVYWYRQLPEEGLKFMVYLQKENIIDESGMPKERFSAEFPKEGPSILRIQQVVRGDSAAYFCASSLGQGWTEAFFGQGTRLTVV.

The V and J genes are TRBV6-6 and TRBJ2-2; D remains unclear. V was pared by 7 bases and J by 4 bases, with 10 bases between. Per germline, CDR1 MNHNY and CDR2 SVGAGI (reference sequence). The CDR3 loop spans 13 amino acids. The CDR3 here is CASTQMATGELFF. The CDR3 DNA is TGTGCCAGCACCCAAATGGCCACCGGGGAGCTGTTTTTT.

Here the CDR3 reads CASILTVNQETQYF. The CDR3 DNA follows: TGTGCCAGCATTTTAACAGTGAACCAAGAGACCCAGTACTTC. The chain links TRBV6-1 to TRBJ2-5; D unresolved. The germline gives CDR1 MNHNS, CDR2 SASEGT. This CDR3 contains 14 residues. Trimming cost V 7 bases and J 0 bases, with 12 bases left between them.

Concerning this clone: Different DNA sequences within this sample yield the same CDR3. CDR3 DNA sequence: TGTGCCAGCAGCTCTCGGGGGGGCGGACAAGAGACCCAGTACTTC. This gives the protein CASSSRGGGQETQYF. The chain has TRBV9 and TRBJ2-5; TRBD2 matches 8 bases. There are 15 residues in the CDR3. V lost 4 bases to trimming and J lost 2 bases; unmatched junction nucleotides: 7. Germline assignment: CDR1 SGDLS and CDR2 YYNGEE.

This sequence joins TRBV28 and TRBJ1-4, with 12 bases lining up with TRBD1. The CDR3 runs 19 residues. Per germline, CDR1 MDHEN and CDR2 SYDVKM. J gave up 8 bases and V 3 bases, and 16 bases lay outside the gene matches. The chain's CDR3 is CASSFLSGTGGRIGEKLFF. In DNA form, the CDR3 reads TGTGCCAGCAGTTTCCTATCCGGGACAGGGGGCAGGATAGGAGAAAAACTGTTTTTT.

The rearrangement joins TRBV10-3 to TRBJ2-3, with TRBD1 matching over 8 bases. V lost 6 bases to trimming and J lost 6 bases; unmatched junction nucleotides: 8. In germline, CDR1 is ENHRY, CDR2 SYGVKD. This CDR3 contains 14 residues. In DNA, the CDR3 is TGTGCCATCAGCCCGACAGGGGCGGGGGATACGCAGTATTTT. Amino acid sequence: CAISPTGAGDTQYF.

The chain uses TRBV28 and TRBJ1-2; 8 positions match TRBD1. V shed 6 bases and J 3 bases; nucleotides not matched to a gene: 6. The CDR3 covers 14 residues. CDR1 and CDR2 (germline): MDHEN, SYDVKM. The CDR3 DNA reads as TGTGCCAGCAGAGGGACAGGAACCGACTATGGCTACACCTTC. The encoded protein is CASRGTGTDYGYTF.

This chain uses TRBV28 with TRBJ1-2, with TRBD1 matching over 10 bases. In germline, CDR1 is MDHEN, CDR2 SYDVKM. The CDR3 contains 15 residues. With 5 bases clipped from V and 1 base from J, the junction kept 4 bases outside the gene matches. The DNA of the CDR3 is TGTGCCAGCAGTGCGGGACAGGGGCATAACTATGGCTACACCTTC. It is translated as CASSAGQGHNYGYTF.

The genes are TRBV27 and TRBJ1-4; no clear D gene. This CDR3 region has 13 residues. Germline V gene data show CDR1 as MNHEY and CDR2 as SMNVEV (reference sequence). Between the trimmed V and J ends, which lost 3 bases and 7 bases, there was a span of 9 bases. CDR3 amino acids: CASSLGQSEKLFF. Written as DNA, the CDR3 is TGTGCCAGCAGTTTGGGCCAGAGTGAAAAACTGTTTTTT.

About this clone itself: An end of the junction differs from the germline gene, which may be a read error. CDR3 residues: CASTLSGDRGNEKLFF. Written as DNA, the CDR3 is TGTGCCAGTACCCTCTCGGGGGACAGGGGGAATGAAAAACTGTTCTTT. This chain links TRBV19 with TRBJ1-4, with 11 bases identical to TRBD1. Germline CDR1 is LNHDA and CDR2 is SQIVND (reference sequence). The CDR3 loop spans 16 amino acids.

The genes are TRBV13 and TRBJ2-7; D is perhaps TRBD1 (5 bases). The V gene lost 3 bases and the J gene lost 2 bases, with 11 bases spanning the gap. Germline CDR1 PRHDT, CDR2 FYEKMQ (reference sequence). The CDR3 is 14 residues long. The CDR3 sequence is CASSFAGFTYEQYF. The CDR3 nucleotides read TGTGCCAGCAGCTTCGCAGGGTTTACCTACGAGCAGTACTTC.

The J gene is TRBJ1-2, the V gene TRBV7-8, with 9 bases fitting TRBD1. Germline V lookup: CDR1 SGHVS, CDR2 FQNEAQ. The CDR3 consists of 15 residues. Trimming removed 5 bases from V and 0 bases from J; junction bases left unmatched: 4. CDR3: CASSLRQGANYGYTF. The CDR3 DNA reads TGTGCCAGCAGCCTCAGACAGGGGGCTAACTATGGCTACACCTTC.

The chain recombines TRBV19 with TRBJ2-7, with 7 bases fitting TRBD2. CDR3 length: 14 amino acids. The germline gives CDR1 LNHDA, CDR2 SQIVND (reference sequence). The ends lost 8 bases at V and 6 bases at J; junction bases unmatched: 13. The CDR3 spells CASSPTGGEGEQYF. For the CDR3, the DNA is TGTGCCAGTTCCCCGACTGGGGGGGAAGGCGAGCAGTACTTC.

V is TRBV30 and J is TRBJ2-5, with TRBD1 as a possible D gene (6 bases). Trimming took 5 bases from V and 9 from J, leaving 19 bases between them. CDR1 and CDR2 (germline): GTSNPN, SVGIG (reference sequence). This CDR3 comprises 13 residues. The CDR3 is CAWAQGSRRSQYF. CDR3 DNA: TGTGCCTGGGCCCAGGGGTCGAGGCGGTCCCAGTACTTC. The full variable domain, in which reference TRBV30 and TRBJ2-5 provide the parts outside the CDR3, is SQTIHQWPATLVQPVGSPLSLECTVEGTSNPNLYWYRQAAGRGLQLLFYSVGIGQISSEVPQNLSASRPQDRQFILSSKKLLLSDSGFYLCAWAQGSRRSQYFGPGTRLLVL.

The chain combines TRBV2 with TRBJ1-5; D is perhaps TRBD1 (6 bases). CDR1 SNHLY and CDR2 FYNNEI come from the germline V gene. The CDR3 length is 14 residues. V lost 6 bases, J lost 3 bases, and 12 bases lay in between. CDR3 sequence (DNA): TGTGCCAGCAGGGAGACAGGACTCAATCAGCCCCAGCATTTT. Its translation is CASRETGLNQPQHF.

This sequence joins TRBV4-2 and TRBJ1-5, with D uncertain. V gave up 1 base and J gave up 10 bases, with 14 bases separating them. The length of the CDR3 is 14 residues. The germline CDR1 and CDR2 sequences are LGHNA and YNFKEQ. The CDR3 nucleotides are TGTGCCAGCAGCCAAGCGTCAGAGATCGGCCCCCAGCATTTT. This encodes CASSQASEIGPQHF.